What follows is one TCR beta chain and its context. This sample was included in a study of blood T cells in healthy people across ages. A second about 7 to 11 cycle PCR used barcoded and J-beta primers. TCRdb ran MiXCR on the 5' RACE reads and lists one entry per CDR3 protein. Of 710,000 or so distinct CDR3 sequences in the sample, roughly 30% are singletons; the top ten hold 15%. V lost 5 bases to trimming and J lost 9 bases, with 24 bases between them. CDR3 length: 16 amino acids. CDR1 is MNHEY and CDR2 is SMNVEV in the germline V gene (reference sequence). The sample comprised blood. This sequence was found in a woman of 80 years or more in good health. V gene TRBV27 combines with J gene TRBJ2-3; maybe TRBD1 (5 bases). The CDR3 sequence: CASSGLDIRKRQTQYF. CDR3 DNA: TGTGCCAGCAGTGGCCTCGATATCCGGAAGAGACAGACGCAGTATTTT.